This paragraph reports one T cell receptor (beta chain). As yet, its antigen is unknown. CDR3 length equals 15 residues. Germline V CDR1 and CDR2: SGHTA, FQGNSA. V lost 5 bases, J lost 0 bases, and 10 bases lay in between. This sample was included in a study of naive and memory T cell subsets. Points from the study as a whole: Over 95% of naive TCR sequences appeared only once, unlike memory subsets.

The beta constant-region primer was an equimolar mix of two oligonucleotides covering TRBC1 and TRBC2. The ligated cDNA underwent four PCR rounds using SP2 and nested alpha and beta constant-region primers. TCRdb independently ran MiXCR on the UMI-ligation and nested PCR reads; one entry per CDR3 protein. This table has about 120,000 distinct CDR3 sequences, 35% to 40% appearing once. After the first PCR, alpha and beta chain libraries were processed separately. The receptor comes from a human donor in good health. The chain has TRBV7-2 and TRBJ2-2; no definite D call. The sequencing sample was made of central memory CD4+ T cells from blood. The DNA of the CDR3 is TGTGCCAGCAGCCCCTGGTCAGCGAACACCGGGGAGCTGTTTTTT. Translating gives CASSPWSANTGELFF.